Below, 30 T cell receptor beta chains from the same sample are listed, as sequenced in a study of T-cell reconstitution after alpha-beta-depleted transplantation in children. Using unique molecular identifiers, the investigators prepared the TCRbeta library. In TCRdb, the PCR reads were re-called with MiXCR into one record per CDR3 protein. The table shows about 230,000 distinct CDR3 sequences, with 12% occurring only once. The source was PBMCs from the stem cell graft donor, collected from the stem cell graft. The origin of the receptors is a human donor who donated a stem cell graft to a child with acute lymphoblastic leukemia.

At least ten counts were recorded for this clonotype. The CDR3 sequence is CASSSGYGARGANVLTF. CDR3 bases: TGTGCCAGCAGCTCAGGTTATGGGGCGCGGGGGGCCAACGTCCTGACTTTC. J is TRBJ2-6 and V is TRBV5-6; D might be TRBD1 (5 bases). CDR1 is SGHDT and CDR2 is YYEEEE in the germline V gene. V dropped 3 bases and J dropped 4 bases, with 17 bases sitting between them. There are 17 residues in the CDR3.

This clonotype was seen a handful of times. V usage is TRBV2 and J usage is TRBJ2-3; no definite D call. Per the germline V gene, CDR1 is SNHLY and CDR2 is FYNNEI. V lost 3 bases to trimming and J lost 2 bases, with 12 bases between them. The CDR3 extends over 15 amino acids. This CDR3 is CASSEDRAITDTQYF. In DNA form, the CDR3 reads TGTGCCAGCAGTGAGGATAGGGCCATCACAGATACGCAGTATTTT. The full variable domain, its missing parts supplied by reference TRBV2 and TRBJ2-3, is EPEVTQTPSHQVTQMGQEVILRCVPISNHLYFYWYRQILGQKVEFLVSFYNNEISEKSEIFDDQFSVERPDGSNFTLKIRSTKLEDSAMYFCASSEDRAITDTQYFGPGTRLTVL.

The table lists this clonotype with many counts. The CDR3 DNA sequence: TGTGCCAGCAGTGACGGACTAGCGGGAGATACCTACGAGCAGTACTTC. Protein product: CASSDGLAGDTYEQYF. The rearrangement joins TRBV2 to TRBJ2-7; TRBD2 agrees at 13 bases. This CDR3 has 16 amino acids. J gave up 2 bases and V 3 bases, and 4 bases lay outside the gene matches. Germline CDR1 reads SNHLY; CDR2 reads FYNNEI. The entire variable domain, with the rest obtained from reference TRBV2 and TRBJ2-7, is as follows: EPEVTQTPSHQVTQMGQEVILRCVPISNHLYFYWYRQILGQKVEFLVSFYNNEISEKSEIFDDQFSVERPDGSNFTLKIRSTKLEDSAMYFCASSDGLAGDTYEQYFGPGTRLTVT.

The sample holds many counts of this clonotype. The chain recombines TRBV18 with TRBJ1-6; TRBD1 is a possible D gene (5 bases). The CDR3 length is 15 residues. Germline CDR1 KGHSH, CDR2 LQKENI. Trimming cost V 5 bases and J 5 bases, with 13 bases left between them. CDR3 protein: CASSIGARHNSPLHF. The DNA for the CDR3 is TGTGCCAGCTCAATTGGGGCGCGCCATAATTCACCCCTCCACTTT.

This clonotype was detected ten times or more. The chain links TRBV6-6 to TRBJ2-3; 8 positions match TRBD2. CDR3 size: 13 residues. V was clipped by 7 bases and J by 2 bases; unmatched bases: 2. The germline V gene encodes CDR1 MNHNY and CDR2 SVGAGI (reference sequence). This CDR3 is CASTGGITDTQYF. The CDR3, as DNA: TGTGCCAGCACGGGGGGGATCACAGATACGCAGTATTTT.

This clonotype was seen ten or more times. V is TRBV5-6 and J is TRBJ2-5; D is perhaps TRBD1 (7 bases). Germline V gene data show CDR1 as SGHDT and CDR2 as YYEEEE. The CDR3 length is 14 residues. Deletions cut 5 bases from V and 4 bases from J, with 15 bases between. CDR3 in DNA: TGTGCCAGCAGTCCTCGGAGGGGGCCAGAGACCCAGTACTTC. This translates into CASSPRRGPETQYF.

This clonotype was seen at least ten times. The rearrangement links TRBV7-9 to TRBJ2-3; D unresolved. Trimming removed 5 bases at V and 0 bases at J, with 15 bases between. This CDR3 region has 16 residues. Germline CDR1 and CDR2: SEHNR and FQNEAQ (reference sequence). This chain's CDR3 is CASSNRYSDSTDTQYF. The CDR3 DNA reads TGTGCCAGCAGCAACCGTTACAGCGATAGCACAGATACGCAGTATTTT.

At least ten counts were recorded for this clonotype. This chain connects TRBV29-1 to TRBJ2-3; D is unclear. V lost 2 bases to trimming and J lost 4 bases, with 19 bases between them. The CDR3 covers 16 residues. The germline V gene encodes CDR1 SQVTM and CDR2 ANQGSEA. CDR3 sequence (DNA): TGCAGCGTTGAATTCTGGGCCGTGAGGTTTCCAGATACGCAGTATTTT. It encodes CSVEFWAVRFPDTQYF.

This clonotype was counted ten times or more. The chain links TRBV7-9 to TRBJ2-5; 8 bases fit TRBD1. CDR3 length: 14 amino acids. J gave up 4 bases and V 6 bases, and 7 bases lay outside the gene matches. In germline, CDR1 is SEHNR, CDR2 FQNEAQ (reference sequence). CDR3 region: CASRPRTGRETQYF. CDR3 sequence (DNA): TGTGCCAGCAGACCAAGGACAGGGCGAGAGACCCAGTACTTC.

This clonotype has at least ten counts. The genes are TRBV7-2 and TRBJ2-2; the D is unclear. The ends were cut back, 4 bases at V and 4 bases at J, with 16 bases in the middle. The CDR3 is 16 residues long. The germline V gene has CDR1 SGHTA and CDR2 FQGNSA. This chain's CDR3 is CASSYRVPLLTGELFF. The CDR3 region has the DNA TGTGCCAGCAGCTACCGGGTCCCCCTACTCACCGGGGAGCTGTTTTTT.

Ten or more counts support this clonotype. The genes are TRBV18 and TRBJ2-4; 7 bases line up with TRBD1. CDR3 length: 14 amino acids. Germline CDR1 and CDR2: KGHSH and LQKENI. V lost 2 bases, J lost 5 bases, and 3 bases stayed unmatched. In nucleotides, the CDR3 is TGTGCCAGCTCACCATTAACAGGGGAAAACATTCAGTACTTC. Translation gives CASSPLTGENIQYF.

This clonotype was recorded many times. The chain recombines TRBV4-3 with TRBJ2-3; D not certain. This CDR3 region has 14 residues. V lost 1 base to trimming and J lost 4 bases, with 9 bases between them. Germline V gene data show CDR1 as LGHNA and CDR2 as YSLEER. The DNA for the CDR3 is TGCGCCAGCAGCCAAGGAAGGGTGTCAGATACGCAGTATTTT. The encoded protein is CASSQGRVSDTQYF.

This clonotype was recorded at least ten times. The chain recombines TRBV4-1 with TRBJ2-2; 8 bases agree with TRBD2. The CDR3 sequence is 16 residues long. Germline V CDR1 and CDR2: MGHRA, YSYEKL. Trimming took 2 bases from V and 4 from J; bases not matched to a gene: 6. CDR3 protein: CASSQSGLVSTGELFF. The CDR3 bases are TGCGCCAGCAGCCAATCGGGACTAGTAAGCACCGGGGAGCTGTTTTTT.

This clonotype appeared once. Since a much larger clone is just one base distant, this may be a read error. This likely comes from a read error, as the CDR3 has no conserved phenylalanine or tryptophan at its end. The V gene is TRBV9, the J gene TRBJ1-1; 7 bases are shared with TRBD1. The CDR3 loop spans 14 amino acids. Trimming at V came to 5 bases and at J to 8 bases, leaving 12 bases not matched to a gene. Per the germline V gene, CDR1 is SGDLS and CDR2 is YYNGEE. CDR3 protein: CASSSGVGTAEAFL. The CDR3 region has the DNA TGTGCCAGCAGTAGTGGGGTGGGGACAGCGGAAGCTTTCTTG.

With regard to this clonotype: This may come from a read error, since a much larger clone is one base off. The gene calls are TRBV12-3 or TRBV12-4 and TRBJ2-1; no reliable D call. This CDR3 region has 14 residues. CDR3 residues: CASSLEGGTDEQLF. The CDR3 DNA follows: TGTGCCAGCAGTTTAGAAGGTGGAACCGATGAGCAGCTCTTC.

As concerns this clonotype: A read error is possible here, since a much larger clone lies one base away. Since no conserved phenylalanine or tryptophan closes the CDR3, a read error is the likely cause. The gene calls are TRBV12-3 or TRBV12-4 and TRBJ2-4; a possible D gene is TRBD2 (6 bases). V shed 5 bases and J shed 5 bases, with 13 bases lying between them. The CDR3 spans 14 residues. DNA of the CDR3: TGTGCCAGCAGTCCCGGGACGGGGGAAAACATTCAGTACTCC. Translated, it gives CASSPGTGENIQYS.

In its sample, this clonotype was seen many times. J is TRBJ1-5 and V is TRBV4-3; TRBD1 aligns across 9 bases. This CDR3 spans 16 amino acids. Germline CDR1 LGHNA, CDR2 YSLEER. With 4 bases clipped from V and 6 bases from J, the junction kept 10 bases outside the gene matches. The CDR3 spells CASSLQYDRGSQPQHF. CDR3 coding DNA: TGCGCCAGCAGCCTCCAGTACGACAGGGGGTCTCAGCCCCAGCATTTT.

This clonotype showed up many times. This chain links TRBV7-2 with TRBJ2-7; 13 nucleotides align to TRBD2. The CDR3 is 15 residues long. CDR1 and CDR2 from the germline V gene are SGHTA and FQGNSA. V shed 4 bases, J shed 6 bases, and the junction held 6 bases outside the gene matches. The CDR3 is CASSSTSGRLAEQYF. CDR3 sequence (DNA): TGTGCCAGCAGCTCGACTAGCGGGAGGCTGGCCGAGCAGTACTTC. Full variable domain (missing parts from reference TRBV7-2 and TRBJ2-7): GAGVSQSPSNKVTEKGKDVELRCDPISGHTALYWYRQSLGQGLEFLIYFQGNSAPDKSGLPSDRFSAERTGGSVSTLTIQRTQQEDSAVYLCASSSTSGRLAEQYFGPGTRLTVT.

A word on this clonotype: This may come from a read error, since a much larger clone is one base off. The rearrangement links TRBV20-1 to TRBJ2-5; possible D gene TRBD2, 5 bases. From germline, CDR1 is DFQATT and CDR2 SNEGSKA (reference sequence). The CDR3 loop spans 12 amino acids. The CDR3: CSASRFGETEYF. CDR3 coding DNA: TGCAGTGCGTCGCGGTTCGGGGAGACCGAGTACTTC.

This clonotype was seen more than once but under ten times. The gene calls are TRBV11-2 and TRBJ2-2; 8 bases agree with TRBD2. The germline CDR1 and CDR2 sequences are SGHAT and FQNNGV. The CDR3 has 17 amino acids. The V and J ends lost 5 bases and 4 bases, in that order; junction bases with no gene match: 12. CDR3: CASSHARGGPGTGELFF. In nucleotides, the CDR3 is TGTGCCAGCAGCCACGCCCGGGGGGGGCCGGGCACCGGGGAGCTGTTTTTT.

This clonotype was picked up many times. This chain uses TRBV20-1 with TRBJ1-5; TRBD1 matches at 8 bases. The length of the CDR3 is 13 residues. V shed 3 bases, J shed 6 bases, and the junction held 4 bases outside the gene matches. CDR1 is DFQATT and CDR2 is SNEGSKA in the germline V gene (reference sequence). The DNA of the CDR3 is TGCAGTGCTAGGAGTCAGGGGGCTCAGCCCCAGCATTTT. Translating it yields CSARSQGAQPQHF.

About this clonotype: This could be a read error, since a much larger clone is one nucleotide away. No conserved phenylalanine or tryptophan ends this CDR3, so it is likely a read error. The chain combines TRBV20-1 with TRBJ1-2; 11 nucleotides agree with TRBD1. V lost 6 bases, J lost 3 bases, and 9 bases stayed unmatched. Germline V gene lookup returns CDR1 DFQATT and CDR2 SNEGSKA (reference sequence). This CDR3 has 15 residues. CDR3 nucleotides: TGCAGTGCCAATAACGGACAGGGGGCGGACTATGGCTACACCTTG. This gives the protein CSANNGQGADYGYTL.

This clonotype was recorded at least ten times. This rearrangement joins TRBV5-1 to TRBJ2-3; the D gene could be TRBD1 or TRBD2 (5 bases each). Germline V gene data show CDR1 as SGHRS and CDR2 as YFSETQ. This CDR3 contains 15 residues. V lost 4 bases and J 6 bases, leaving 18 bases between the germline ends. The CDR3 loop is CASSPGRIKTDTQYF. The CDR3 nucleotides read TGCGCCAGCAGCCCGGGACGGATCAAGACGGATACGCAGTATTTT. The full variable domain, its missing parts supplied by reference TRBV5-1 and TRBJ2-3, is KAGVTQTPRYLIKTRGQQVTLSCSPISGHRSVSWYQQTPGQGLQFLFEYFSETQRNKGNFPGRFSGRQFSNSRSEMNVSTLELGDSALYLCASSPGRIKTDTQYFGPGTRLTVL.

This clonotype came up many times. This chain joins TRBV4-3 and TRBJ1-1; a possible D gene is TRBD1 (6 bases). The CDR3 runs to 14 residues. Trimming left V 4 bases short and J 4 bases short, with 13 bases between. Germline V gene sequence: CDR1 LGHNA, CDR2 YSLEER. The CDR3 coding sequence is TGCGCCAGCAGCCTAGACTCAGGGGCCACTGAAGCTTTCTTT. It encodes CASSLDSGATEAFF.

This clonotype has a count of ten or more. V is TRBV20-1 and J is TRBJ2-4, with unresolved D. The V end was cut by 6 bases, the J end by 8 bases, with 20 bases between. This CDR3 has 14 amino acids. Per germline, CDR1 DFQATT and CDR2 SNEGSKA (reference sequence). The CDR3 sequence: CSAPRNPPGDIQYF. CDR3 sequence (DNA): TGCAGTGCCCCCCGTAACCCCCCTGGGGACATTCAGTACTTC.

This clonotype was seen more than once but under ten times. The CDR3 is CASSQAGFHGYTF. In DNA, the CDR3 is TGCGCCAGCAGCCAAGCCGGTTTCCATGGCTACACCTTC. The chain uses TRBV4-3 and TRBJ1-2; no reliable D call. Per the germline V gene, CDR1 is LGHNA and CDR2 is YSLEER. The CDR3 totals 13 residues. Trimming pared 1 base from V and 6 bases from J, leaving 9 bases between.

This clonotype was counted ten times or more. The J gene is TRBJ2-3, the V gene TRBV7-2, with D possibly matching TRBD1 (5 bases). The CDR3 is 13 amino acids. Germline CDR1 is SGHTA and CDR2 is FQGNSA. Trimming took 1 base from V and 5 from J, leaving 7 bases between them. The CDR3 bases are TGTGCCAGCAGCTTAGTTACAGGAGATACGCAGTATTTT. Its protein is CASSLVTGDTQYF.

This clonotype was counted at least ten times. The chain couples TRBV5-1 to TRBJ2-1; no definite D call. V lost 5 bases to trimming and J lost 3 bases, with 15 bases between them. Germline V lookup: CDR1 SGHRS, CDR2 YFSETQ. The length of the CDR3 is 15 residues. The CDR3 DNA reads as TGCGCCAGCAGTCCCCAGGCTCGACGCTACAATGAGCAGTTCTTC. Amino acids: CASSPQARRYNEQFF. Full variable domain (missing parts from reference TRBV5-1 and TRBJ2-1): KAGVTQTPRYLIKTRGQQVTLSCSPISGHRSVSWYQQTPGQGLQFLFEYFSETQRNKGNFPGRFSGRQFSNSRSEMNVSTLELGDSALYLCASSPQARRYNEQFFGPGTRLTVL.

This clonotype was counted ten times or more. V gene TRBV12-3 or TRBV12-4 combines with J gene TRBJ2-3; 7 bases fit TRBD1. Losses at the gene ends were 6 bases for V and 5 bases for J; bases not matched to a gene: 5. CDR3 length: 13 residues. The CDR3 loop is CASSPNRGDTQYF. The CDR3 nucleotides read TGTGCCAGCAGCCCCAACAGGGGAGATACGCAGTATTTT.

This clonotype was observed at least ten times. J is TRBJ2-7 and V is TRBV5-1, with D perhaps TRBD2 (5 bases). The CDR3 runs to 14 residues. V lost 0 bases to trimming and J lost 4 bases, with 11 bases between them. Germline lookup yields CDR1 SGHRS and CDR2 YFSETQ. CDR3 sequence (DNA): TGCGCCAGCAGCTTGGCCGGGATGGATTACGAGCAGTACTTC. This gives the protein CASSLAGMDYEQYF. The full variable domain, its missing parts supplied by reference TRBV5-1 and TRBJ2-7, is KAGVTQTPRYLIKTRGQQVTLSCSPISGHRSVSWYQQTPGQGLQFLFEYFSETQRNKGNFPGRFSGRQFSNSRSEMNVSTLELGDSALYLCASSLAGMDYEQYFGPGTRLTVT.